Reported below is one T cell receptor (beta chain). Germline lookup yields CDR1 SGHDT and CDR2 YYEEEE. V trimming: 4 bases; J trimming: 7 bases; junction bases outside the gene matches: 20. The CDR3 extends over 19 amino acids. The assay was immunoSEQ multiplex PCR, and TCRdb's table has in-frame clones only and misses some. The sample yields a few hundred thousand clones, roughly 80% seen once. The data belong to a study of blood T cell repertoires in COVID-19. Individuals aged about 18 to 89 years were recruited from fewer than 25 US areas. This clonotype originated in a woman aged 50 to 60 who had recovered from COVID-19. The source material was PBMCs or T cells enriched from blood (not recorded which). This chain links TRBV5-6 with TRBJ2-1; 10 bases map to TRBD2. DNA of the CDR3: TGTGCCAGCAGCCCGATGTGGAGCGGGAGGGCCGAGGAGGGGAATGAGCAGTTCTTC. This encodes CASSPMWSGRAEEGNEQFF.